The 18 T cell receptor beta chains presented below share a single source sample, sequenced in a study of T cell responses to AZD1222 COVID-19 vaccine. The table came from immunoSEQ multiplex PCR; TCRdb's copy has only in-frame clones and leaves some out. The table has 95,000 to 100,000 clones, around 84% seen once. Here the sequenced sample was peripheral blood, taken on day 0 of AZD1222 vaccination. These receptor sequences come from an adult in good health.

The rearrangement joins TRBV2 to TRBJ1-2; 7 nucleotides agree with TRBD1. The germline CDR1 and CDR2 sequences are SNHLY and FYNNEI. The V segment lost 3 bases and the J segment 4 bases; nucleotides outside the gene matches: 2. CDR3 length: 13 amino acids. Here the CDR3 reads CASSEGQIYGYTF. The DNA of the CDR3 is TGTGCCAGCAGTGAGGGACAGATCTATGGCTACACCTTC.

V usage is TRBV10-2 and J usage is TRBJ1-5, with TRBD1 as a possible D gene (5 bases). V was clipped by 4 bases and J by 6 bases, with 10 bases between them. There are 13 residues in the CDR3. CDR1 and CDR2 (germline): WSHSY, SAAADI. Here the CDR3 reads CASSVGVSQPQHF. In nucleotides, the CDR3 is TGCGCCAGCAGTGTGGGGGTAAGTCAGCCCCAGCATTTT.

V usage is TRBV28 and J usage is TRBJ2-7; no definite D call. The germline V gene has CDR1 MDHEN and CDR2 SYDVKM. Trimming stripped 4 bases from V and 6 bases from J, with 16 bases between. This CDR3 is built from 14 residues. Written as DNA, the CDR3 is TGTGCCAGCAGTTGGAATCACTTTATATCCGAGCAGTACTTC. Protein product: CASSWNHFISEQYF.

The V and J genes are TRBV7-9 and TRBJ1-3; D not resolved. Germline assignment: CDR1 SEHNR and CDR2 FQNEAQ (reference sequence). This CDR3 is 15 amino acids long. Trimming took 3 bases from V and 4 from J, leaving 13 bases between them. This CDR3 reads CASSLQGRYGNTIYF. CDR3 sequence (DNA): TGTGCCAGCAGCTTGCAAGGGCGATACGGAAACACCATATATTTT.

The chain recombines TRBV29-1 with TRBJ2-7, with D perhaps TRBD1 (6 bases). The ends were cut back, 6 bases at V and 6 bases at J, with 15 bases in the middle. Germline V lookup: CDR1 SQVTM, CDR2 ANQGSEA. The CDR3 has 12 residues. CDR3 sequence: CSVKTQGSEQYF. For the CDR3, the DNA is TGCAGCGTGAAGACACAGGGATCCGAGCAGTACTTC.

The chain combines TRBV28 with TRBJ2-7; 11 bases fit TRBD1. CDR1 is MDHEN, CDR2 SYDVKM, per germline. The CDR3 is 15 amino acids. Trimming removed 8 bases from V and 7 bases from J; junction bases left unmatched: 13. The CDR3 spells CASYGQGAVLREQYF. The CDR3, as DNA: TGTGCCAGCTACGGACAGGGGGCAGTTTTGAGGGAGCAGTACTTC.

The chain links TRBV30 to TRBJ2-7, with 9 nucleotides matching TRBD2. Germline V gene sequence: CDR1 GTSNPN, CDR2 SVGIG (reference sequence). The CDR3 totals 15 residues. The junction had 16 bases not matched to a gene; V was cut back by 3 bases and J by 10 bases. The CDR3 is CAWSPVASGTVPQYF. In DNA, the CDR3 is TGTGCCTGGAGCCCCGTGGCTAGCGGGACGGTCCCTCAGTACTTC.

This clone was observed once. CDR3 amino acids: CASSSDRDSEQFF. DNA of the CDR3: TGTGCCAGCAGCTCCGACAGGGACAGTGAGCAGTTCTTC. J is TRBJ2-1 and V is TRBV7-3, with 7 bases matching TRBD1. The germline V gene has CDR1 SGHTA and CDR2 FQGTGA. The CDR3 totals 13 residues. The V segment lost 4 bases and the J segment 9 bases; nucleotides outside the gene matches: 6.

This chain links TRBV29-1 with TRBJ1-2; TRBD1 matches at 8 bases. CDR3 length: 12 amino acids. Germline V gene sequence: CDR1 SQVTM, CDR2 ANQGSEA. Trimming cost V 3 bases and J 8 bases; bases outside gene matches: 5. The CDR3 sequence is CSVDTRGLGYTF. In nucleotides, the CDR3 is TGCAGCGTTGACACCAGGGGGCTAGGCTACACCTTC.

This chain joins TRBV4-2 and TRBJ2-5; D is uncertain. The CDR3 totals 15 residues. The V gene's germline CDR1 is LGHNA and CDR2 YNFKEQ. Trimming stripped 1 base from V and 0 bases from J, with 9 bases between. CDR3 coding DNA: TGTGCCAGCAGCCAAGCGGCCATCTACCAAGAGACCCAGTACTTC. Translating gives CASSQAAIYQETQYF.

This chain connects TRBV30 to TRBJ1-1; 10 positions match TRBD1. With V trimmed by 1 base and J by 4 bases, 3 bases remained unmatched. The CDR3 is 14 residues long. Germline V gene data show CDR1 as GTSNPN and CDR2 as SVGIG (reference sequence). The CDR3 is CAWSGQGAGTEAFF. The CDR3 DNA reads TGTGCCTGGAGTGGACAGGGGGCGGGCACTGAAGCTTTCTTT.

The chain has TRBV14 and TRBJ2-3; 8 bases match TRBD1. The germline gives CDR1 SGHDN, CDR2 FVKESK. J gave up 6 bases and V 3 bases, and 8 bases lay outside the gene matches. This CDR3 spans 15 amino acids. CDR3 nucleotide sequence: TGTGCCAGCAGCCACGGGCAGGGGGCAACCGATACGCAGTATTTT. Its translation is CASSHGQGATDTQYF.

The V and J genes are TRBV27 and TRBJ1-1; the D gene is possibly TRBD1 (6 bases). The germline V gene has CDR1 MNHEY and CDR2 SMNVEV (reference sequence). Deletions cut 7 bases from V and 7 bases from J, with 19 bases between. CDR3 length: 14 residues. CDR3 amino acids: CASKAGGGEGEAFF. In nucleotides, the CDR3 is TGTGCCAGCAAAGCGGGTGGGGGCGAGGGTGAAGCTTTCTTT.

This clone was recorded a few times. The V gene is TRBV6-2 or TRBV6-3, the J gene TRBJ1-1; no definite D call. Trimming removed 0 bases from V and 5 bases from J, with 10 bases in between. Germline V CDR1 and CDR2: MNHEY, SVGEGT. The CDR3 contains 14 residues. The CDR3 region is CASSYSSDLTEAFF. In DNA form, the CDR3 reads TGTGCCAGCAGTTACTCGTCGGACCTAACTGAAGCTTTCTTT.

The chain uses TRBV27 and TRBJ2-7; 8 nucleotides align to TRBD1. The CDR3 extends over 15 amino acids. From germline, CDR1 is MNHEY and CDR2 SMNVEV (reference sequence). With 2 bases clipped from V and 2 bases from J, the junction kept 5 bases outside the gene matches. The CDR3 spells CASSLGQGAAYEQYF. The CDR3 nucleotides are TGTGCCAGCAGTTTAGGTCAGGGGGCGGCCTACGAGCAGTACTTC.

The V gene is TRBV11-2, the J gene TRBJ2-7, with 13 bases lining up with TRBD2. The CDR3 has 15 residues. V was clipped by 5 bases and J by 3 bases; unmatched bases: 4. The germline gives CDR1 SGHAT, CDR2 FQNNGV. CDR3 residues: CASSRRTSGSYEQYF. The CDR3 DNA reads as TGTGCCAGCAGCCGAAGGACTAGCGGGAGCTACGAGCAGTACTTC.

CDR3 sequence reads: CASSAGGNTEAFF. The CDR3 coding sequence is TGTGCCAGCAGCGCGGGGGGGAACACTGAAGCTTTCTTT. This chain joins TRBV9 and TRBJ1-1; tentatively, D is TRBD1 (5 bases). Germline loops: CDR1 SGDLS, CDR2 YYNGEE. Trimming took 3 bases from V and 1 from J, leaving 7 bases between them. The CDR3 sequence is 13 residues long.

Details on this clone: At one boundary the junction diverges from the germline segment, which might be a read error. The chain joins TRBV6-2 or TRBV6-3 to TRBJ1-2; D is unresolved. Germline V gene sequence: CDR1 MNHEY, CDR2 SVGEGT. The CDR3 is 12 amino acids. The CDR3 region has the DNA TGTGCCAGCAGATACTCCACCTATGGCTACACCTTC. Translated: CASRYSTYGYTF.